Listed here are 10 T cell receptor beta chains from one sample, sequenced in a study of T cell clones after liver transplantation. Some clones are missing from TCRdb's copy, which holds only in-frame ones; the method was immunoSEQ multiplex PCR. The sample carries about 51,000 clones, roughly 90% recorded once. The sequenced sample was CD8+ T cells from blood, obtained 12 months after liver transplant. The receptor set was obtained from a human patient who received a liver transplant. Some T cells may have come from the graft donor.

The chain couples TRBV4-1 to TRBJ2-1, with 8 nucleotides matching TRBD1. This CDR3 is built from 14 residues. The trim removed 3 bases at V and 5 bases at J, leaving 3 bases unmatched. Germline V gene data show CDR1 as MGHRA and CDR2 as YSYEKL. CDR3 in amino acids: CASSHPGQDNEQFF. The CDR3 nucleotides read TGCGCCAGCAGCCACCCGGGACAGGACAATGAGCAGTTCTTC.

The chain links TRBV6-5 to TRBJ2-7; D call uncertain. The CDR3 has 10 residues. Germline-derived CDR1 and CDR2 are MNHEY and SVGAGI. V lost 3 bases, J lost 10 bases, and 7 bases lay in between. The CDR3 region has the DNA TGTGCCAGCAGTTATCCCATACAGTACTTC. This gives the protein CASSYPIQYF.

J is TRBJ2-5 and V is TRBV19; 10 positions agree with TRBD2. Germline V gene sequence: CDR1 LNHDA, CDR2 SQIVND (reference sequence). The CDR3 length is 14 residues. V lost 5 bases to trimming and J lost 5 bases; unmatched junction nucleotides: 5. The CDR3 DNA reads TGTGCCAGTAGTCGAGCGGGAGGGGTGGAGACCCAGTACTTC. Translating gives CASSRAGGVETQYF. Combining the CDR3 with reference TRBV19 and TRBJ2-5 gives the whole variable domain DGGITQSPKYLFRKEGQNVTLSCEQNLNHDAMYWYRQDPGQGLRLIYYSQIVNDFQKGDIAEGYSVSREKKESFPLTVTSAQKNPTAFYLCASSRAGGVETQYFGPGTRLLVL.

CDR3 in DNA: TGTGCCAGCAAAGAAGAGAGCTCCTACGAGCAGTACTTC. Translation gives CASKEESSYEQYF. This sequence joins TRBV6-1 and TRBJ2-7, with D unclear. CDR1 MNHNS and CDR2 SASEGT come from the germline V gene. The CDR3 sequence is 13 residues long. The V and J ends lost 7 bases and 0 bases respectively, with 10 bases between them.

J is TRBJ2-5 and V is TRBV19; no clear D gene. Germline CDR1 and CDR2: LNHDA and SQIVND (reference sequence). V shed 3 bases and J shed 4 bases, with 9 bases lying between them. The CDR3 sequence is 13 residues long. CDR3 bases: TGTGCCAGTAGTATGAGGATAGTAGAGACCCAGTACTTC. It specifies CASSMRIVETQYF.

The V call is TRBV15, the J call TRBJ1-1, with 11 bases identical to TRBD1. This CDR3 has 15 residues. Germline V gene lookup returns CDR1 LNHNV and CDR2 YYDKDF (reference sequence). V lost 5 bases to trimming and J lost 8 bases; unmatched junction nucleotides: 10. CDR3 nucleotide sequence: TGTGCCACCAGCTCTACGGAGGGACAGGGGGAAGAAGCTTTCTTT. Translation: CATSSTEGQGEEAFF.

The J gene is TRBJ2-7, the V gene TRBV7-9, with TRBD2 as a possible D gene (6 bases). The length of the CDR3 is 14 residues. Germline CDR1 reads SEHNR; CDR2 reads FQNEAQ (reference sequence). Between the trimmed V and J ends, which lost 8 bases and 2 bases, there was a span of 16 bases. The CDR3 here is CASSSWRDAYEQYF. The CDR3, as DNA: TGTGCCAGCTCCTCTTGGCGGGACGCCTACGAGCAGTACTTC.

The chain links TRBV4-3 to TRBJ1-1; no reliable D call. The CDR3 spans 14 residues. Germline CDR1 LGHNA, CDR2 YSLEER. V dropped 4 bases and J dropped 2 bases, with 11 bases sitting between them. Written as DNA, the CDR3 is TGCGCCAGCAGCCTACGGGTCTTCAACACTGAAGCTTTCTTT. It translates to CASSLRVFNTEAFF.

The rearrangement joins TRBV28 to TRBJ1-3; no clear D. Germline CDR1 MDHEN, CDR2 SYDVKM. The V end lost 7 bases, the J end lost 0 bases, and 16 bases lay between the germline ends. CDR3 length: 16 amino acids. CDR3 loop: CASTLTRPISGNTIYF. The CDR3 region has the DNA TGTGCCAGCACCCTGACAAGGCCCATCTCTGGAAACACCATATATTTT. Full variable domain (missing parts from reference TRBV28 and TRBJ1-3): DVKVTQSSRYLVKRTGEKVFLECVQDMDHENMFWYRQDPGLGLRLIYFSYDVKMKEKGDIPEGYSVSREKKERFSLILESASTNQTSMYLCASTLTRPISGNTIYFGEGSWLTVV.

Written as DNA, the CDR3 is TGTGCCAGCAGTTCAAGTCCAGGGGAAGGTAATGAGCAGTTCTTC. The encoded protein is CASSSSPGEGNEQFF. V usage is TRBV6-5 and J usage is TRBJ2-1, with D possibly TRBD1 on 6 matching bases. This CDR3 contains 15 residues. Germline CDR1 and CDR2: MNHEY and SVGAGI. The V gene lost 4 bases and the J gene lost 7 bases, with 17 bases spanning the gap.